The 11 T cell receptor beta chains listed next were all sequenced from one sample in a study of a mutant IDH1 vaccine in newly diagnosed glioma. Method: immunoSEQ multiplex PCR; TCRdb's copy keeps in-frame clones and lacks some. The sample yields under 30,000 clones, 77% seen once. For these receptors, no antigen is known. The time point: week 5, during vaccination. The study gave 300 ug of mutant IDH1 20-mer peptide per vaccine dose, with topical imiquimod. The specimen was PBMCs, collected from a glioma patient whose treatment included an IDH1 peptide vaccine. The receptors here all came from a middle-aged man with glioma.

J is TRBJ2-1 and V is TRBV2; D gene ambiguous. The V gene's germline CDR1 is SNHLY and CDR2 FYNNEI. V lost 5 bases, J lost 8 bases, and 10 bases lay in between. This CDR3 is built from 12 residues. CDR3 in amino acids: CASSTSRHEQFF. CDR3 bases: TGTGCCAGCAGTACCAGTCGGCATGAGCAGTTCTTC.

This clone has just a few counts. This chain uses TRBV11-3 with TRBJ2-7, with D possibly being TRBD2 (6 bases). Trimming removed 3 bases at V and 4 bases at J, with 10 bases between. The CDR3 loop spans 13 amino acids. Germline assignment: CDR1 SGHNT and CDR2 YENEEA. The CDR3 DNA reads as TGTGCCAGCAGCTTCGGGAGCAGGTACGAGCAGTACGTC. This translates into CASSFGSRYEQYV.

V usage is TRBV5-1 and J usage is TRBJ2-7, with 13 bases identical to TRBD2. The V gene end was trimmed by 1 base and the J gene end by 0 bases; junction bases not matched to a gene: 7. The germline V gene encodes CDR1 SGHRS and CDR2 YFSETQ. CDR3 length equals 18 residues. The DNA of the CDR3 is TGCGCCAGCAGCTTGTTGGCGGGGACTAGCGGGGTCTCCTACGAGCAGTACTTC. Translation: CASSLLAGTSGVSYEQYF. Full variable domain (remainder filled in from reference TRBV5-1 and TRBJ2-7): KAGVTQTPRYLIKTRGQQVTLSCSPISGHRSVSWYQQTPGQGLQFLFEYFSETQRNKGNFPGRFSGRQFSNSRSEMNVSTLELGDSALYLCASSLLAGTSGVSYEQYFGPGTRLTVT.

This chain links TRBV6-1 with TRBJ2-7; 13 bases fit TRBD2. The CDR3 is made up of 16 amino acids. Trimming took 1 base from V and 5 from J; bases not matched to a gene: 5. Germline CDR1 and CDR2: MNHNS and SASEGT. CDR3 coding DNA: TGTGCCAGCAGTGAAGTGTTACTAGCGGGAGGGAACGAGCAGTACGTC. It yields the protein CASSEVLLAGGNEQYV.

This chain's CDR3 is CASSWAGQRRETQYF. The CDR3 DNA is TGTGCCAGCAGCTGGGCGGGACAGAGGAGGGAGACCCAGTACTTC. The V and J genes are TRBV5-4 and TRBJ2-5; D might be TRBD1 (7 bases). Germline V gene lookup returns CDR1 SGHNT and CDR2 YYREEE (reference sequence). The CDR3 extends over 15 amino acids. V lost 3 bases and J lost 5, with 17 bases in between.

The rearrangement links TRBV20-1 to TRBJ2-5, with no clear D. Germline loops: CDR1 DFQATT, CDR2 SNEGSKA (reference sequence). The CDR3 runs to 11 residues. Trimming took 1 base from V and 9 from J, leaving 9 bases between them. DNA for the CDR3: TGCAGTGCTAGAGCCGGGCGCTCCCAGTACTTC. This gives the protein CSARAGRSQYF.

The chain has TRBV5-1 and TRBJ2-7, with D perhaps being TRBD1 or TRBD2 (5 bases each). Germline V gene data show CDR1 as SGHRS and CDR2 as YFSETQ. The CDR3 totals 13 residues. V lost 2 bases and J lost 6, with 12 bases in between. This CDR3 is CASSFEQGREQYF. The CDR3 nucleotides are TGCGCCAGCAGCTTTGAGCAGGGACGCGAGCAGTACTTC. The variable domain in full, completed from reference TRBV5-1 and TRBJ2-7, reads KAGVTQTPRYLIKTRGQQVTLSCSPISGHRSVSWYQQTPGQGLQFLFEYFSETQRNKGNFPGRFSGRQFSNSRSEMNVSTLELGDSALYLCASSFEQGREQYFGPGTRLTVT.

The chain has TRBV19 and TRBJ1-2; a possible D gene is TRBD1 (6 bases). The CDR3 spans 16 residues. V dropped 4 bases and J dropped 4 bases, with 19 bases sitting between them. Germline V gene data show CDR1 as LNHDA and CDR2 as SQIVND (reference sequence). The CDR3 DNA reads as TGTGCCAGTAGTAATACGTGGACAGAGTCGGTCTATGGCTACACCTTC. Translated: CASSNTWTESVYGYTF.

The chain carries TRBV7-2 and TRBJ1-5, with 10 positions matching TRBD1. The ends lost 1 base at V and 2 bases at J; junction bases unmatched: 2. The CDR3 has 16 residues. Germline lookup yields CDR1 SGHTA and CDR2 FQGNSA. CDR3 loop: CASSLEGTGGNQPQHF. The CDR3 nucleotides are TGTGCCAGCAGCTTAGAAGGGACAGGGGGCAATCAGCCCCAGCATTTT.

The chain uses TRBV2 and TRBJ1-2; D not resolved. V gave up 8 bases and J gave up 4 bases, with 8 bases separating them. There are 11 residues in the CDR3. Germline V gives CDR1 SNHLY, CDR2 FYNNEI. CDR3 loop: CASGQIYGYTF. CDR3 nucleotides: TGTGCCAGCGGGCAGATCTATGGCTACACCTTC.

Points on this clone: A read error may produce the germline difference seen at one junction end. Other DNA sequences within the sample encode an identical CDR3. The chain employs TRBV6-6 and TRBJ1-1, with 7 bases lining up with TRBD1. CDR1 and CDR2 from the germline V gene are MNHNY and SVGAGI (reference sequence). There are 16 residues in the CDR3. The CDR3 loop is CASSYSTTGRDTEAFF. The CDR3 DNA reads TGTGCCAGCAGTTACTCGACGACAGGGCGCGACACTGAGGCTTTCTTT.